The 22 T cell receptor beta chains presented below share a single source sample, sequenced in a study of T-cell reconstitution after alpha-beta-depleted transplantation in children. Unique molecular identifiers were used to barcode this TCRbeta library. One entry per CDR3 protein, called by TCRdb with MiXCR from the PCR reads. Among about 230,000 distinct CDR3 sequences, under 9.5% were seen once, and the ten largest hold 5.5% to 8%. This material consisted of PBMCs from the stem cell graft donor, taken from the stem cell graft. The receptors derive from a human donor who donated a stem cell graft to a child with acute lymphoblastic leukemia.

In the case of this clonotype: This CDR3 is missing its conserved last phenylalanine or tryptophan, likely due to a read error. The chain links TRBV19 to TRBJ1-2, with unresolved D. Trimming took 9 bases from V and 4 from J, leaving 12 bases between them. CDR1 is LNHDA and CDR2 is SQIVND in the germline V gene (reference sequence). This CDR3 has 12 amino acids. As DNA, the CDR3 is TGTGCCAGCAAGATTTCCCTCTATGGCTACACCTAC. This encodes CASKISLYGYTY.

This rearrangement joins TRBV4-2 to TRBJ1-5; the match to TRBD1 covers 8 bases. This CDR3 spans 15 amino acids. Germline CDR1 is LGHNA and CDR2 is YNFKEQ. The V gene end was trimmed by 2 bases and the J gene end by 7 bases; junction bases not matched to a gene: 7. DNA of the CDR3: TGTGCCAGCAGCCAAAGGACAGGGTCCGGGCAGCCCCAGCATTTT. This gives the protein CASSQRTGSGQPQHF.

In this sample, this clonotype turned up a few times. The chain employs TRBV27 and TRBJ2-2; D is unclear. Deletions cut 1 base from V and 5 bases from J, with 14 bases between. Germline loops: CDR1 MNHEY, CDR2 SMNVEV (reference sequence). The length of the CDR3 is 16 residues. The CDR3 region is CASSLFGAQRTGELFF. The CDR3 bases are TGTGCCAGCAGTTTATTTGGCGCTCAACGGACCGGGGAGCTGTTTTTT.

In this sample, this clonotype turned up many times. The genes are TRBV4-3 and TRBJ2-3; D gene ambiguous. CDR3 length: 15 amino acids. Trimming left V 5 bases short and J 4 bases short, with 16 bases between. Per germline, CDR1 LGHNA and CDR2 YSLEER. The CDR3 coding sequence is TGCGCCAGCAGCGATCGACCCACGACGGCAGATACGCAGTATTTT. As protein: CASSDRPTTADTQYF.

This clonotype was seen repeatedly, ten times or more. This sequence joins TRBV7-9 and TRBJ2-1, with 7 bases lining up with TRBD2. The CDR3 spans 14 residues. After removal of 5 bases from V and 7 bases from J, the junction contained 8 bases not matched to a gene. Germline CDR1 and CDR2: SEHNR and FQNEAQ (reference sequence). The CDR3 spells CASSRRGEGNEQFF. The CDR3 DNA is TGTGCCAGCAGCCGCCGGGGGGAGGGGAATGAGCAGTTCTTC. Using reference TRBV7-9 and TRBJ2-1 for the parts outside the CDR3, the full variable domain is DTGVSQNPRHKITKRGQNVTFRCDPISEHNRLYWYRQTLGQGPEFLTYFQNEAQLEKSRLLSDRFSAERPKGSFSTLEIQRTEQGDSAMYLCASSRRGEGNEQFFGPGTRLTVL.

This clonotype was observed a few times. This chain links TRBV6-2 or TRBV6-3 with TRBJ2-1; 8 bases fit TRBD1. V shed 2 bases, J shed 7 bases, and the junction held 7 bases outside the gene matches. This CDR3 spans 15 amino acids. CDR1 is MNHEY, CDR2 SVGEGT, per germline. CDR3 sequence reads: CASSYAWTGRNEQFF. DNA of the CDR3: TGTGCCAGCAGTTACGCGTGGACAGGGCGGAATGAGCAGTTCTTC.

This clonotype was seen more than once but under ten times. This chain connects TRBV20-1 to TRBJ1-5, with 7 bases that match TRBD1. From germline, CDR1 is DFQATT and CDR2 SNEGSKA (reference sequence). The CDR3 consists of 14 residues. V shed 0 bases, J shed 6 bases, and the junction held 5 bases outside the gene matches. CDR3 sequence (DNA): TGCAGTGCTAGAGATAACAGGGGCGCTCAGCCCCAGCATTTT. Amino acid sequence: CSARDNRGAQPQHF.

The rearrangement uses TRBV7-2 and TRBJ2-7, with D perhaps TRBD1 (7 bases). CDR1 is SGHTA and CDR2 is FQGNSA in the germline V gene. Trimming shortened V by 2 bases and J by 1 base, and 18 bases separated the two germline ends. The CDR3 runs to 17 residues. The CDR3 reads CASSLCTGDRGSYEQYF. The CDR3 DNA reads as TGTGCCAGCAGCTTATGCACGGGGGACAGAGGATCCTACGAGCAGTACTTC.

This clonotype was counted ten times or more. The gene calls are TRBV24-1 and TRBJ2-3; no definite D call. The germline gives CDR1 KGHDR, CDR2 SFDVKD. The CDR3 is 12 amino acids. Trimming pared 7 bases from V and 4 bases from J, leaving 8 bases between. CDR3 amino acids: CATRGISDTQYF. The CDR3, as DNA: TGTGCCACCAGGGGGATTTCAGATACGCAGTATTTT.

In this sample, this clonotype turned up many times. This rearrangement joins TRBV10-3 to TRBJ2-3, with TRBD1 matching 10 bases. V lost 0 bases, J lost 4 bases, and 4 bases stayed unmatched. Germline-derived CDR1 and CDR2 are ENHRY and SYGVKD. The CDR3 has 16 amino acids. The CDR3 nucleotides are TGTGCCATCAGTGAGTCGAAGGGACAGGGGTCAGATACGCAGTATTTT. Its translation: CAISESKGQGSDTQYF.

This clonotype was found a few times. The rearrangement joins TRBV11-2 to TRBJ2-1; D is ambiguous. V was pared by 1 base and J by 8 bases, with 6 bases between. This CDR3 is built from 12 residues. Germline CDR1 and CDR2: SGHAT and FQNNGV. In nucleotides, the CDR3 is TGTGCCAGCAGCTTAGGAGCATATGAGCAGTTCTTC. This translates into CASSLGAYEQFF.

This clonotype was seen ten or more times. The chain is built from TRBV20-1 and TRBJ2-6, with D perhaps being TRBD1 or TRBD2 (6 bases each). Germline V gene data show CDR1 as DFQATT and CDR2 as SNEGSKA (reference sequence). The CDR3 is made up of 16 amino acids. The ends were cut back, 4 bases at V and 0 bases at J, with 13 bases in the middle. This CDR3 is CSAMKGGVSGANVLTF. In DNA, the CDR3 is TGCAGTGCTATGAAGGGGGGTGTCTCTGGGGCCAACGTCCTGACTTTC.

At least ten counts were recorded for this clonotype. V gene TRBV20-1 combines with J gene TRBJ2-1; possible D gene TRBD2, 7 bases. The CDR3 has 18 amino acids. The V gene's germline CDR1 is DFQATT and CDR2 SNEGSKA (reference sequence). V lost 6 bases and J 0 bases, leaving 24 bases between the germline ends. CDR3 sequence: CSAIPSWGGPISYNEQFF. The CDR3 region has the DNA TGCAGTGCCATACCTTCGTGGGGGGGCCCTATCTCCTACAATGAGCAGTTCTTC.

This clonotype was observed a handful of times. This sequence joins TRBV9 and TRBJ1-2; D is perhaps TRBD1 (6 bases). The CDR3 is 14 amino acids. The V and J ends lost 4 bases and 5 bases respectively, with 15 bases between them. Germline V gives CDR1 SGDLS, CDR2 YYNGEE. DNA for the CDR3: TGTGCCAGCAGCCCGCGGACAGAGCCGTATGGCTACACCTTC. It yields the protein CASSPRTEPYGYTF.

The genes are TRBV24-1 and TRBJ2-7; 11 nucleotides agree with TRBD1. The CDR3 runs 14 residues. V trimming: 7 bases; J trimming: 0 bases; junction bases outside the gene matches: 1. From germline, CDR1 is KGHDR and CDR2 SFDVKD. The DNA for the CDR3 is TGTGCCACCAGAGGGACAGGGGGCTCCTACGAGCAGTACTTC. Its translation is CATRGTGGSYEQYF.

This clonotype was seen at least ten times. The chain uses TRBV5-1 and TRBJ2-1, with D perhaps matching TRBD2 (5 bases). The CDR3 consists of 15 residues. V gave up 5 bases and J gave up 0 bases, with 12 bases separating them. Germline lookup yields CDR1 SGHRS and CDR2 YFSETQ. DNA of the CDR3: TGCGCCAGCAGATCGGACGGACTCTCCTACAATGAGCAGTTCTTC. Translated, it gives CASRSDGLSYNEQFF.

This clonotype has a count of ten or more. Written as DNA, the CDR3 is TGCGCCAGCAGTGAGTCGAGCAGGGATGGCGACGAGCAGTACTTC. Translating gives CASSESSRDGDEQYF. The rearrangement joins TRBV10-2 to TRBJ2-7; possible D gene TRBD1, 5 bases. Germline-derived CDR1 and CDR2 are WSHSY and SAAADI. This CDR3 is built from 15 residues. V gave up 0 bases and J gave up 5 bases, with 14 bases separating them.

V gene TRBV12-3 or TRBV12-4 combines with J gene TRBJ1-4; possible D gene TRBD1, 5 bases. V lost 6 bases and J lost 3, with 11 bases in between. The CDR3 runs to 14 residues. The CDR3 DNA reads as TGTGCCAGCAGCCTAGGGGTGTCTAATGAAAAACTGTTTTTT. It specifies CASSLGVSNEKLFF.

This clonotype was seen repeatedly, ten times or more. This chain links TRBV14 with TRBJ2-1; the match to TRBD1 covers 10 bases. The germline V gene has CDR1 SGHDN and CDR2 FVKESK. Losses at the gene ends were 3 bases for V and 4 bases for J; bases not matched to a gene: 3. The CDR3 runs to 15 residues. In DNA form, the CDR3 reads TGTGCCAGCAGCCACAGACAGGGGGCTTACAATGAGCAGTTCTTC. It yields the protein CASSHRQGAYNEQFF.

This clonotype was detected a few times. J is TRBJ1-1 and V is TRBV13; D unresolved. Germline V lookup: CDR1 PRHDT, CDR2 FYEKMQ (reference sequence). V was pared by 0 bases and J by 7 bases, with 6 bases between. The CDR3 covers 12 residues. Here the CDR3 reads CASSLGAFEAFF. Written as DNA, the CDR3 is TGTGCCAGCAGCTTAGGGGCCTTTGAAGCTTTCTTT.

This clonotype was found a few times. The chain is built from TRBV10-3 and TRBJ2-7, with 10 bases matching TRBD1. This CDR3 is built from 14 residues. V shed 11 bases and J 4 bases; nucleotides not matched to a gene: 11. Germline CDR1 reads ENHRY; CDR2 reads SYGVKD. CDR3 protein: CAVQGTGDRYEQYF. The CDR3 region has the DNA TGTGCCGTCCAAGGGACAGGGGATCGGTACGAGCAGTACTTC.

This clonotype was observed at least ten times. This sequence joins TRBV5-1 and TRBJ2-1, with 9 bases fitting TRBD2. Losses at the gene ends were 3 bases for V and 4 bases for J; bases not matched to a gene: 8. CDR1 is SGHRS and CDR2 is YFSETQ in the germline V gene. The CDR3 covers 16 residues. CDR3: CASSSGAGGLYNEQFF. DNA of the CDR3: TGCGCCAGCAGCTCGGGAGCGGGGGGATTATACAATGAGCAGTTCTTC.